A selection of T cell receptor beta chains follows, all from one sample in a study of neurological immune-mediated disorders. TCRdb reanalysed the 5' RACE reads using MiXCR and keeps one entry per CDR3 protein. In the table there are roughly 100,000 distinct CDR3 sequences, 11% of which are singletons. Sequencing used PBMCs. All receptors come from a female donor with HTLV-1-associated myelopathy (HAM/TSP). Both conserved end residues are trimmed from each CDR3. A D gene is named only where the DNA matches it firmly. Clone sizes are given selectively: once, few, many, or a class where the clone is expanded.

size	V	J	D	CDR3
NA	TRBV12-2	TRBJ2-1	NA	ASRCRSLAGGPCEQF
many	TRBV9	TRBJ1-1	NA	ASSVGGQGANTEAF
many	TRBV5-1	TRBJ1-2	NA	ASSLAGARLYGYT
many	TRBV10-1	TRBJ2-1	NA	ASSESVFNEQF
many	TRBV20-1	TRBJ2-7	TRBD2	SASGVSGVHEQY
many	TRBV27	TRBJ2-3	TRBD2	ASRLGLAPTDTQY
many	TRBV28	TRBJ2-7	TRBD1	ASRSGTGRTYEQY
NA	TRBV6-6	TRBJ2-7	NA	ASSRDLGEVHEQY
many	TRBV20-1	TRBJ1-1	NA	SASLGVNAEAF
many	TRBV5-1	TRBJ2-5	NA	ASSLHQETQY
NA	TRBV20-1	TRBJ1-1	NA	SAQDRRANTEAF